This T cell receptor beta chain was found in a study of early T cells in non-severe SARS-CoV-2 infection. This clonotype was detected only a few times. Unique molecular identifiers tagged individual cDNA molecules. TCRdb re-derived calls from the 5' RACE reads in MiXCR, one entry per CDR3 protein. The sample lists about 70,000 distinct CDR3 sequences, around 12% occurring once. The receptor was isolated from an adult who was a healthcare worker with PCR-confirmed SARS-CoV-2 infection or an uninfected control (not recorded which). The donor label of this sample is uncertain. The starting material was whole blood, obtained at baseline.

The DNA for the CDR3 is TGTGCCAGCAGTGCCCTAGCGGGCGGGTACACAGATACGCAGTATTTT. It is translated as CASSALAGGYTDTQYF. This chain connects TRBV6-2 or TRBV6-3 to TRBJ2-3, with 8 bases matching TRBD2. This CDR3 has 16 amino acids. Germline-derived CDR1 and CDR2 are MNHEY and SVGEGT. The V segment lost 5 bases and the J segment 2 bases; nucleotides outside the gene matches: 9.